This is a list of T cell receptor beta chains from one sample in a study of beta chain features in type 1 diabetes. Generated by immunoSEQ multiplex PCR, the TCRdb table keeps only in-frame clones and is missing some. In the table there are more than 550,000 clones, more than 13% of which are singletons. Sequencing was carried out using naive CD4+ T cells from blood. These receptors were collected from a man younger than 35 with type 1 diabetes. CDR3s include the opening cysteine and the closing phenylalanine or tryptophan. A D gene is named only where the DNA matches it firmly. Where a row states a size, it is once, few, many or the class of an expanded clone; other rows omit it.

J gene: TRBJ1-6; D gene: -; clone size: few; V gene: TRBV5-4; CDR3 protein: CASSLIGVVNSPLHF; CDR3 DNA: TGTGCCAGCAGCTTGATCGGGGTAGTAAATTCACCCCTCCACTTT
J gene: TRBJ2-1; D gene: -; clone size: few; V gene: TRBV28; CDR3 protein: CASSGSGEQFF; CDR3 DNA: TGTGCCAGCAGTGGTAGCGGTGAGCAGTTCTTC
J gene: TRBJ2-7; D gene: -; clone size: few; V gene: TRBV29-1; CDR3 protein: CSVATRTSYEQYF; CDR3 DNA: TGCAGCGTTGCAACTCGGACCAGCTACGAGCAGTACTTC
J gene: TRBJ2-1; D gene: -; clone size: few; V gene: TRBV4-3; CDR3 protein: CASSQDLRTVRNEQFF; CDR3 DNA: TGCGCCAGCAGCCAAGATCTCCGGACAGTTCGTAATGAGCAGTTCTTC
J gene: TRBJ2-7; D gene: TRBD2; clone size: few; V gene: TRBV4-3; CDR3 protein: CASSQGLVYYEQYF; CDR3 DNA: TGCGCCAGCAGCCAGGGACTAGTATACTACGAGCAGTACTTC
J gene: TRBJ1-5; D gene: -; clone size: few; V gene: TRBV30; CDR3 protein: CAWSPQGNQPQHF; CDR3 DNA: TGTGCCTGGAGTCCCCAGGGAAATCAGCCCCAGCATTTT
J gene: TRBJ2-1; D gene: TRBD1; clone size: few; V gene: TRBV18; CDR3 protein: CASSRDRFYNEQFF; CDR3 DNA: TGTGCCAGCTCACGGGACAGATTTTACAATGAGCAGTTCTTC
J gene: TRBJ1-2; D gene: TRBD1; clone size: -; V gene: TRBV5-4; CDR3 protein: CASSSRQGYGYTF; CDR3 DNA: TGTGCCAGCAGCTCGCGACAGGGATATGGCTACACCTTC
J gene: TRBJ2-1; D gene: -; clone size: many; V gene: TRBV5-4; CDR3 protein: CASTPRTVIEQFF; CDR3 DNA: TGTGCCAGCACCCCTCGGACTGTTATTGAGCAGTTCTTC
J gene: TRBJ1-5; D gene: -; clone size: few; V gene: TRBV25-1; CDR3 protein: CASSGTGNQPQHF; CDR3 DNA: TGTGCCAGCAGTGGAACGGGCAATCAGCCCCAGCATTTT
J gene: TRBJ2-7; D gene: -; clone size: -; V gene: TRBV7-2; CDR3 protein: CASSLLGGQSYEQYF; CDR3 DNA: TGTGCCAGCAGCTTATTGGGGGGACAGTCCTACGAGCAGTACTTC
J gene: TRBJ1-5; D gene: -; clone size: few; V gene: TRBV30; CDR3 protein: CAWSATAFNQPQHF; CDR3 DNA: TGTGCCTGGAGTGCGACCGCTTTCAATCAGCCCCAGCATTTT
J gene: TRBJ2-1; D gene: -; clone size: -; V gene: TRBV6-5; CDR3 protein: CASGRGTLYNEQFF; CDR3 DNA: TGTGCCAGCGGGCGGGGGACACTTTACAATGAGCAGTTCTTC
J gene: TRBJ2-7; D gene: TRBD2; clone size: -; V gene: TRBV2; CDR3 protein: CASMRQGGPLNYEQYF; CDR3 DNA: TGTGCCAGCATGAGGCAGGGAGGGCCTTTAAACTACGAGCAGTACTTC
J gene: TRBJ1-5; D gene: -; clone size: -; V gene: TRBV7-9; CDR3 protein: CASSLGAGGAAQPQHF; CDR3 DNA: TGTGCCAGCAGCTTAGGAGCGGGGGGCGCGGCCCAGCCCCAGCATTTT
J gene: TRBJ1-4; D gene: -; clone size: few; V gene: TRBV25-1; CDR3 protein: CASSEGPARKEKLFF; CDR3 DNA: TGTGCCAGCAGTGAAGGACCCGCCCGTAAGGAAAAACTGTTTTTT
J gene: TRBJ2-1; D gene: -; clone size: -; V gene: TRBV2; CDR3 protein: CASSEALWTTQFF; CDR3 DNA: TGTGCCAGCAGTGAAGCGCTTTGGACTACGCAGTTCTTC
J gene: TRBJ1-2; D gene: -; clone size: few; V gene: TRBV18; CDR3 protein: CASSPLGPEDGYTF; CDR3 DNA: TGTGCCAGCTCACCCTTAGGACCTGAAGATGGCTACACCTTC
J gene: TRBJ2-3; D gene: -; clone size: -; V gene: TRBV7-2; CDR3 protein: CASSRGGPRTDTQYF; CDR3 DNA: TGTGCCAGCAGCCGAGGGGGGCCCCGCACAGATACGCAGTATTTT
J gene: TRBJ1-1; D gene: TRBD1; clone size: few; V gene: TRBV18; CDR3 protein: CASSRQGAEAFF; CDR3 DNA: TGTGCCAGCTCACGACAGGGGGCTGAAGCTTTCTTT
J gene: TRBJ1-6; D gene: TRBD1; clone size: few; V gene: TRBV14; CDR3 protein: CASSRRQGFRDSPLHF; CDR3 DNA: TGTGCCAGCAGCCGAAGACAGGGGTTTAGAGATTCACCCCTCCACTTT
J gene: TRBJ2-7; D gene: -; clone size: -; V gene: TRBV30; CDR3 protein: CAWSAYYEQYF; CDR3 DNA: TGTGCCTGGAGTGCATACTACGAGCAGTACTTC
J gene: TRBJ2-1; D gene: TRBD2; clone size: -; V gene: TRBV25-1; CDR3 protein: CASSSGRGVAYNEQFF; CDR3 DNA: TGTGCCAGCAGTTCGGGCCGGGGGGTCGCCTACAATGAGCAGTTCTTC
J gene: TRBJ1-2; D gene: TRBD1; clone size: -; V gene: TRBV6-5; CDR3 protein: CASSQGQNYGYTF; CDR3 DNA: TGTGCCAGCAGTCAGGGACAGAATTATGGCTACACCTTC
J gene: TRBJ2-1; D gene: -; clone size: -; V gene: TRBV7-9; CDR3 protein: CASSLESAGLEQFF; CDR3 DNA: TGTGCCAGCAGCTTAGAGTCGGCGGGACTTGAGCAGTTCTTC
J gene: TRBJ2-5; D gene: TRBD1; clone size: -; V gene: TRBV5-1; CDR3 protein: CASSFAGTGAETQYF; CDR3 DNA: TGCGCCAGCAGCTTTGCCGGGACAGGGGCAGAGACCCAGTACTTC
J gene: TRBJ2-1; D gene: -; clone size: -; V gene: TRBV11-2; CDR3 protein: CASSLERDEQFF; CDR3 DNA: TGTGCCAGCAGCTTAGAGCGGGATGAGCAGTTCTTC
J gene: TRBJ2-7; D gene: -; clone size: few; V gene: TRBV7-2; CDR3 protein: CASSLVQSSYEQYF; CDR3 DNA: TGTGCCAGCAGCTTAGTGCAAAGCTCCTACGAGCAGTACTTC
J gene: TRBJ1-1; D gene: -; clone size: -; V gene: TRBV5-6; CDR3 protein: CASRPDPGVGTEAFF; CDR3 DNA: TGTGCCAGCAGACCAGATCCAGGGGTAGGCACTGAAGCTTTCTTT
J gene: TRBJ1-1; D gene: TRBD1; clone size: few; V gene: TRBV28; CDR3 protein: CASSRGQLEAFF; CDR3 DNA: TGTGCCAGCAGCCGGGGACAGCTTGAAGCTTTCTTT
J gene: TRBJ1-2; D gene: -; clone size: -; V gene: TRBV7-3; CDR3 protein: CASSLTPIWGTDNYGYTF; CDR3 DNA: TGTGCCAGCAGCTTAACCCCCATTTGGGGCACAGATAACTATGGCTACACCTTC
J gene: TRBJ1-2; D gene: -; clone size: few; V gene: TRBV7-9; CDR3 protein: CASSSLPTF; CDR3 DNA: TGTGCCAGCAGCTCCCTCCCCACCTTC
J gene: TRBJ2-5; D gene: -; clone size: -; V gene: TRBV9; CDR3 protein: CASSLSGGGETQYF; CDR3 DNA: TGTGCCAGCAGCCTATCAGGGGGAGGCGAGACCCAGTACTTC
J gene: TRBJ1-2; D gene: -; clone size: few; V gene: TRBV29-1; CDR3 protein: CSVEGQGYGYTF; CDR3 DNA: TGCAGCGTTGAAGGGCAGGGCTATGGCTACACCTTC
J gene: TRBJ2-5; D gene: -; clone size: -; V gene: TRBV27; CDR3 protein: CASSLVQGPLETQYF; CDR3 DNA: TGTGCCAGCAGTTTAGTCCAGGGGCCATTGGAGACCCAGTACTTC
J gene: TRBJ2-5; D gene: TRBD1; clone size: -; V gene: TRBV28; CDR3 protein: CASSFPRTGQETQYF; CDR3 DNA: TGTGCCAGCAGTTTCCCTCGGACAGGGCAAGAGACCCAGTACTTC
J gene: TRBJ1-6; D gene: -; clone size: few; V gene: TRBV7-2; CDR3 protein: CASSLAWPSPLHF; CDR3 DNA: TGTGCCAGCAGCTTAGCTTGGCCCTCACCCCTCCACTTT
J gene: TRBJ2-3; D gene: -; clone size: -; V gene: TRBV6-5; CDR3 protein: CASSYSRSTDTQYF; CDR3 DNA: TGTGCCAGCAGTTACTCGCGTAGCACAGATACGCAGTATTTT
J gene: TRBJ2-5; D gene: -; clone size: few; V gene: TRBV9; CDR3 protein: CASSPRGSETQYF; CDR3 DNA: TGTGCCAGCAGCCCCAGGGGTTCGGAGACCCAGTACTTC
J gene: TRBJ1-1; D gene: -; clone size: -; V gene: TRBV19; CDR3 protein: CASTGGMNTEAFF; CDR3 DNA: TGTGCCAGTACCGGGGGAATGAACACTGAAGCTTTCTTT
J gene: TRBJ2-3; D gene: -; clone size: -; V gene: TRBV5-1; CDR3 protein: CASSLPTTGSTDTQYF; CDR3 DNA: TGCGCCAGCAGCTTACCCACGACTGGTTCCACAGATACGCAGTATTTT
J gene: TRBJ1-1; D gene: -; clone size: -; V gene: TRBV18; CDR3 protein: CASSPSGRNTEAFF; CDR3 DNA: TGTGCCAGCTCCCCCAGCGGCAGGAACACTGAAGCTTTCTTT
J gene: TRBJ2-7; D gene: -; clone size: -; V gene: TRBV30; CDR3 protein: CAWSRGRNWEQYF; CDR3 DNA: TGTGCCTGGAGCAGGGGCCGAAATTGGGAGCAGTACTTC
J gene: TRBJ1-4; D gene: -; clone size: few; V gene: TRBV10-3; CDR3 protein: CAIRSNEKLFF; CDR3 DNA: TGTGCCATCCGTTCTAATGAAAAACTGTTTTTT
J gene: TRBJ2-7; D gene: -; clone size: few; V gene: TRBV7-2; CDR3 protein: CASSLEHSHPEQYF; CDR3 DNA: TGTGCCAGCAGCTTAGAGCACAGTCATCCCGAGCAGTACTTC
J gene: TRBJ2-1; D gene: TRBD2; clone size: few; V gene: TRBV5-6; CDR3 protein: CASSLLAGESSYNEQFF; CDR3 DNA: TGTGCCAGCAGCTTATTAGCGGGGGAGAGCTCCTACAATGAGCAGTTCTTC
J gene: TRBJ2-5; D gene: TRBD2; clone size: few; V gene: TRBV9; CDR3 protein: CASSVGGLAGGQETQYF; CDR3 DNA: TGTGCCAGCAGCGTAGGTGGCCTAGCGGGGGGGCAGGAGACCCAGTACTTC
J gene: TRBJ2-7; D gene: -; clone size: -; V gene: TRBV7-2; CDR3 protein: CASSFSGAYEQYF; CDR3 DNA: TGTGCCAGCAGCTTCTCAGGGGCCTACGAGCAGTACTTC
J gene: TRBJ1-5; D gene: -; clone size: few; V gene: TRBV7-2; CDR3 protein: CASSSGVYSNQPQHF; CDR3 DNA: TGTGCCAGCAGCTCGGGAGTTTATAGCAATCAGCCCCAGCATTTT
J gene: TRBJ2-5; D gene: -; clone size: few; V gene: TRBV19; CDR3 protein: CASSIVGGKRETQYF; CDR3 DNA: TGTGCCAGTAGTATAGTAGGGGGTAAACGAGAGACCCAGTACTTC
J gene: TRBJ1-1; D gene: -; clone size: -; V gene: TRBV10-3; CDR3 protein: CAISESVGTEAFF; CDR3 DNA: TGTGCCATCAGTGAGTCGGTGGGCACTGAAGCTTTCTTT
J gene: TRBJ2-1; D gene: -; clone size: few; V gene: TRBV7-9; CDR3 protein: CASSLAPSRRPSSYNEQFF; CDR3 DNA: TGTGCCAGCAGCTTAGCCCCCTCCAGGAGGCCCAGCTCCTACAATGAGCAGTTCTTC
J gene: TRBJ2-1; D gene: TRBD2; clone size: -; V gene: TRBV27; CDR3 protein: CASRRVSGSSYNEQFF; CDR3 DNA: TGTGCCAGCAGACGGGTTAGCGGGAGCTCCTACAATGAGCAGTTCTTC
J gene: TRBJ2-5; D gene: TRBD2; clone size: -; V gene: TRBV29-1; CDR3 protein: CSHVGGEETQYF; CDR3 DNA: TGCAGCCACGTGGGGGGGGAAGAGACCCAGTACTTC
J gene: TRBJ1-1; D gene: -; clone size: -; V gene: TRBV6-6; CDR3 protein: CASSYSIENTEAFF; CDR3 DNA: TGTGCCAGCAGTTACTCAATAGAGAACACTGAAGCTTTCTTT
J gene: TRBJ2-7; D gene: TRBD1; clone size: -; V gene: TRBV15; CDR3 protein: CATSTLGTGRYEQYF; CDR3 DNA: TGTGCCACCAGCACCCTAGGGACAGGGAGGTACGAGCAGTACTTC
J gene: TRBJ1-5; D gene: -; clone size: few; V gene: TRBV4-3; CDR3 protein: CASSQGQWKQPQHF; CDR3 DNA: TGCGCCAGCAGCCAAGGACAGTGGAAGCAGCCCCAGCATTTT
J gene: TRBJ1-2; D gene: -; clone size: -; V gene: TRBV6-5; CDR3 protein: CASREWDYGYTF; CDR3 DNA: TGTGCCAGCAGGGAGTGGGACTATGGCTACACCTTC
J gene: TRBJ2-7; D gene: -; clone size: few; V gene: TRBV30; CDR3 protein: CAWSNAGRVRYEQYF; CDR3 DNA: TGTGCCTGGAGTAATGCGGGCAGGGTCCGCTACGAGCAGTACTTC